A selection of T cell receptor beta chains follows, all from one sample in a study of T cells in Graves' hyperthyroidism and ophthalmopathy. TCRdb ran MiXCR on the multiplex PCR reads and lists one entry per CDR3 protein. Of 300,000 to 500,000 distinct CDR3 sequences in the sample, about an eighth were seen once. What was sequenced was blood. These receptors originate from a man aged 45 to 65 with Graves' ophthalmopathy. Each CDR3 is given with its conserved first and last residue. Fields, in order: CDR3 DNA, CDR3 protein, J gene, V gene, clone size, D gene. The D gene is left open where the match is weak. Clone sizes are given selectively: once, few, many, or a class where the clone is expanded.

cdr3_nt: TGTGCCAGCAGCCAAGCTTGGGGAGGGGCCACTGAAGCTTTCTTT
cdr3_aa: CASSQAWGGATEAFF
j_call: TRBJ1-1
v_call: TRBV3-1
clone_size: many
d_call: -

cdr3_nt: TGTGCCAGCAGAACCACCGGGACAGGGAATTCACCCCTCCACTTT
cdr3_aa: CASRTTGTGNSPLHF
j_call: TRBJ1-6
v_call: TRBV6-1
clone_size: many
d_call: TRBD1

cdr3_nt: TGTGCCAGCAGCACCCCCGGGGGTGAGCAGTACTTC
cdr3_aa: CASSTPGGEQYF
j_call: TRBJ2-7
v_call: TRBV11-2
clone_size: many
d_call: -

cdr3_nt: TGCAGTGCTAGAGATAGCGGGGCCTACAATGAGCAGTTCTTC
cdr3_aa: CSARDSGAYNEQFF
j_call: TRBJ2-1
v_call: TRBV20-1
clone_size: many
d_call: TRBD2

cdr3_nt: TGTGCCAGCAGCTTAGGACAAAGCGGCTACAATGAGCAGTTCTTC
cdr3_aa: CASSLGQSGYNEQFF
j_call: TRBJ2-1
v_call: TRBV7-6
clone_size: -
d_call: -

cdr3_nt: TGTGCCAGCAGCCAATTCAGCTATGGCTACACCTTC
cdr3_aa: CASSQFSYGYTF
j_call: TRBJ1-2
v_call: TRBV3-1
clone_size: many
d_call: -

cdr3_nt: TGTGCCAGCAGCCGCTTCCCCGTCGGACTAGCGGGAGGGCCTCTTTCAGATACGCAGTATTTT
cdr3_aa: CASSRFPVGLAGGPLSDTQYF
j_call: TRBJ2-3
v_call: TRBV14
clone_size: -
d_call: TRBD2

cdr3_nt: TGCGCCAGCAGCTTGGACGGCGTAGAAACTGAAGCTTTCTTT
cdr3_aa: CASSLDGVETEAFF
j_call: TRBJ1-1
v_call: TRBV5-1
clone_size: many
d_call: -

cdr3_nt: TGTGCCAGCAGTTTGTTTCGGCAGACCTACGAGCAGTACTTC
cdr3_aa: CASSLFRQTYEQYF
j_call: TRBJ2-7
v_call: TRBV27
clone_size: few
d_call: -

cdr3_nt: TGTGCCAGCAGTGGGGCTAGCCATCAATCCTACAATGAGCAGTTCTTC
cdr3_aa: CASSGASHQSYNEQFF
j_call: TRBJ2-1
v_call: TRBV2
clone_size: few
d_call: -

cdr3_nt: TGTGCCAGCAGCATCCGGACAGGGGGCGGGTACGAGCAGTACTTC
cdr3_aa: CASSIRTGGGYEQYF
j_call: TRBJ2-7
v_call: TRBV11-1
clone_size: many
d_call: TRBD1

cdr3_nt: TGTGCCAGTAGTAGCGGGAGGTCCGGGGGAGATACGCAGTATTTT
cdr3_aa: CASSSGRSGGDTQYF
j_call: TRBJ2-3
v_call: TRBV19
clone_size: few
d_call: TRBD2

cdr3_nt: TGCGCCAGCAGCCCTACCGACAAAGAGGAGACCCAGTACTTC
cdr3_aa: CASSPTDKEETQYF
j_call: TRBJ2-5
v_call: TRBV5-1
clone_size: few
d_call: -

cdr3_nt: TGCAGTGCTAGGGGACTAGCGGGAGCCCGCACAGATACGCAGTATTTT
cdr3_aa: CSARGLAGARTDTQYF
j_call: TRBJ2-3
v_call: TRBV20-1
clone_size: many
d_call: TRBD2

cdr3_nt: TGTGCCAGCAGTTACTCAGCCGGGCAGACTTATGGCTACACCTTC
cdr3_aa: CASSYSAGQTYGYTF
j_call: TRBJ1-2
v_call: TRBV6-2/TRBV6-3
clone_size: -
d_call: -

cdr3_nt: TGTGCCAGCAGCCCCCAGGGGGTTGGTTCACCCCTCCACTTT
cdr3_aa: CASSPQGVGSPLHF
j_call: TRBJ1-6
v_call: TRBV2
clone_size: many
d_call: TRBD1

cdr3_nt: TGTGCCAGCAGCTCCTCCGGGACAGGGCACAATGAGCAGTTCTTC
cdr3_aa: CASSSSGTGHNEQFF
j_call: TRBJ2-1
v_call: TRBV11-2
clone_size: many
d_call: TRBD1

cdr3_nt: TGTGCCAGCAGTGAAGCTCGCATCGTACCCACTGGACGGGGGGCCCGAAACATTCAGTACTTC
cdr3_aa: CASSEARIVPTGRGARNIQYF
j_call: TRBJ2-4
v_call: TRBV6-1
clone_size: few
d_call: -

cdr3_nt: TGCAGCGTTGACAGGGTGGGGAACACTGAAGCTTTCTTT
cdr3_aa: CSVDRVGNTEAFF
j_call: TRBJ1-1
v_call: TRBV29-1
clone_size: -
d_call: -

cdr3_nt: TGCAGCGTTGAAATACAGGCCACCGGGGAGCTGTTTTTT
cdr3_aa: CSVEIQATGELFF
j_call: TRBJ2-2
v_call: TRBV29-1
clone_size: few
d_call: -

cdr3_nt: TGCAGCGTTGTCCCCGGTGGCAGTCTGTTACTCCCTGAGACCCAGTACTTC
cdr3_aa: CSVVPGGSLLLPETQYF
j_call: TRBJ2-5
v_call: TRBV29-1
clone_size: -
d_call: -

cdr3_nt: TGTGCCAGCGGTGAAGTGGGACTCAATCAGCCCCAGCATTTT
cdr3_aa: CASGEVGLNQPQHF
j_call: TRBJ1-5
v_call: TRBV2
clone_size: many
d_call: -

cdr3_nt: TGTGCTAGTGGTTTCCAACTACCCCTCCGGGGGCGAAGCGGGTCTGACACCGGGGAGCTGTTTTTT
cdr3_aa: CASGFQLPLRGRSGSDTGELFF
j_call: TRBJ2-2
v_call: TRBV12-5
clone_size: few
d_call: -

cdr3_nt: TGCGCCAGCAGCCTTCGGGACAGCAGCAATGAGCAGTTCTTC
cdr3_aa: CASSLRDSSNEQFF
j_call: TRBJ2-1
v_call: TRBV5-1
clone_size: many
d_call: TRBD1

cdr3_nt: TGCGCCAGCAGCTTTACCGGGACTAGCTCCTACAATGAGCAGTTCTTC
cdr3_aa: CASSFTGTSSYNEQFF
j_call: TRBJ2-1
v_call: TRBV5-1
clone_size: -
d_call: TRBD2

cdr3_nt: TGTGCCACCAGCAGAGATATAAGGGAACCGAACACTGAAGCTTTCTTT
cdr3_aa: CATSRDIREPNTEAFF
j_call: TRBJ1-1
v_call: TRBV15
clone_size: many
d_call: -

cdr3_nt: TGTGCCAGCAGTCCCACTCTAGCGGGAGGTCCCTACGAGCAGTACTTC
cdr3_aa: CASSPTLAGGPYEQYF
j_call: TRBJ2-7
v_call: TRBV28
clone_size: many
d_call: TRBD2

cdr3_nt: TGTCCCAGCAGTACAGGAGATCGATCTAACTATGGCTACACCTTC
cdr3_aa: CPSSTGDRSNYGYTF
j_call: TRBJ1-2
v_call: TRBV28
clone_size: once
d_call: -

cdr3_nt: TGTGCCAGCAGTTTATCGATACCGGGGGAGCTGTTTTTT
cdr3_aa: CASSLSIPGELFF
j_call: TRBJ2-2
v_call: TRBV27
clone_size: many
d_call: -

cdr3_nt: TGTGCCAGCAGGCAGACAGGCGCTTCCTACGAGCAGTACTTC
cdr3_aa: CASRQTGASYEQYF
j_call: TRBJ2-7
v_call: TRBV6-1
clone_size: many
d_call: -

cdr3_nt: TGTGCCAGCAGCCAACTGGGGGGCGAGGTTGGCTACACCTTC
cdr3_aa: CASSQLGGEVGYTF
j_call: TRBJ1-2
v_call: TRBV3-1
clone_size: many
d_call: -

cdr3_nt: TGTGCCAGCAGCCAACTAGCGGGAGATGTCACCGGGGAGCTGTTTTTT
cdr3_aa: CASSQLAGDVTGELFF
j_call: TRBJ2-2
v_call: TRBV14
clone_size: -
d_call: TRBD2

cdr3_nt: TGCAGTGCTGGCATTGGGGGAGCGGACACTGAAGCTTTCTTT
cdr3_aa: CSAGIGGADTEAFF
j_call: TRBJ1-1
v_call: TRBV20-1
clone_size: many
d_call: -

cdr3_nt: TGTGCCAGCTCTGTGCGGGACCCATCCTACGAGCAGTACTTC
cdr3_aa: CASSVRDPSYEQYF
j_call: TRBJ2-7
v_call: TRBV28
clone_size: few
d_call: -

cdr3_nt: TGTGCCATCAGTGAGTCGCCAGACTATGGCTACACCTTC
cdr3_aa: CAISESPDYGYTF
j_call: TRBJ1-2
v_call: TRBV10-3
clone_size: -
d_call: -

cdr3_nt: TGTGCCAGCAGCTTGGGACAGGGGGCTGAGCAGTTCTTC
cdr3_aa: CASSLGQGAEQFF
j_call: TRBJ2-1
v_call: TRBV7-8
clone_size: many
d_call: TRBD1

cdr3_nt: TGTGCCAGCAGTCGGAGTGGAGGCGTCGAGCAGTACTTC
cdr3_aa: CASSRSGGVEQYF
j_call: TRBJ2-7
v_call: TRBV2
clone_size: -
d_call: -

cdr3_nt: TGTGCCAGCAAGACGACAGCTATGAACACTGAAGCTTTCTTT
cdr3_aa: CASKTTAMNTEAFF
j_call: TRBJ1-1
v_call: TRBV5-5
clone_size: many
d_call: -

cdr3_nt: TGTGCCAGCCTACCCCCGGTGGCAGGGGAGGCCTACGAGCAGTACTTC
cdr3_aa: CASLPPVAGEAYEQYF
j_call: TRBJ2-7
v_call: TRBV28
clone_size: many
d_call: -